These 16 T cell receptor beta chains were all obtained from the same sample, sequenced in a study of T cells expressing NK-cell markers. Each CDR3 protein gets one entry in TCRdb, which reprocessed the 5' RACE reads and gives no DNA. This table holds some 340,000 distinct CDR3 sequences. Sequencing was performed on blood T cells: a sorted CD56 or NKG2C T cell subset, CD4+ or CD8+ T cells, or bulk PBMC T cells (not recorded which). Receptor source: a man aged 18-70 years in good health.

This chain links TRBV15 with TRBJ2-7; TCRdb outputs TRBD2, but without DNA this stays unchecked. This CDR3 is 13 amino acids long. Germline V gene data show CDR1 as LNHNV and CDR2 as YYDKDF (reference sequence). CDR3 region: CATSPRGGSAQYF.

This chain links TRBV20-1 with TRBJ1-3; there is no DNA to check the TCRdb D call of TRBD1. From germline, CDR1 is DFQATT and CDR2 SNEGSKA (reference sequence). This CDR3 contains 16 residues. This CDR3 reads CSASPVSGTAGNTIYF.

CDR3 sequence reads: CASSQGSRDRGSPYTF. The rearrangement joins TRBV4-1 to TRBJ1-2; TCRdb picks TRBD1, but there is no DNA to check that call. CDR3 size: 16 residues. CDR1 MGHRA and CDR2 YSYEKL come from the germline V gene.

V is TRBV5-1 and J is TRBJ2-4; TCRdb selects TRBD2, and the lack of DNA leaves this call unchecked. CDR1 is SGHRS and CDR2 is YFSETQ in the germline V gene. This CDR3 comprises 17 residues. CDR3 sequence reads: CASSLAEVAGSKNIQYF.

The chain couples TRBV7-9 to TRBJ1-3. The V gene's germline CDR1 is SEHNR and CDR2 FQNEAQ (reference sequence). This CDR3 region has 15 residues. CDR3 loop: CASSSGDYSGNTIYF.

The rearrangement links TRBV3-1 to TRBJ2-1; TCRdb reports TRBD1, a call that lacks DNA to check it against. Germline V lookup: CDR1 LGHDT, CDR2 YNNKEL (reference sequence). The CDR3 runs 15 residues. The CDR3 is CASSQGFGGYNEQFF.

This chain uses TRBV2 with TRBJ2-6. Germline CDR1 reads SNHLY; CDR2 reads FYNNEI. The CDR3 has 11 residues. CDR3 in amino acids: CATSGANVLTF. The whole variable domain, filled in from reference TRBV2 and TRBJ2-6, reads EPEVTQTPSHQVTQMGQEVILRCVPISNHLYFYWYRQILGQKVEFLVSFYNNEISEKSEIFDDQFSVERPDGSNFTLKIRSTKLEDSAMYFCATSGANVLTFGAGSRLTVL.

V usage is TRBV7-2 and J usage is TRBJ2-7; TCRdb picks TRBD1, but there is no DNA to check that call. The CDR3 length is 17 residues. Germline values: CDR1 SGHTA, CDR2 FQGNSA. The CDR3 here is CASSPTPEAGDSYEQYF. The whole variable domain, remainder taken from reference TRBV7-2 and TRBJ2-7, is GAGVSQSPSNKVTEKGKDVELRCDPISGHTALYWYRQSLGQGLEFLIYFQGNSAPDKSGLPSDRFSAERTGGSVSTLTIQRTQQEDSAVYLCASSPTPEAGDSYEQYFGPGTRLTVT.

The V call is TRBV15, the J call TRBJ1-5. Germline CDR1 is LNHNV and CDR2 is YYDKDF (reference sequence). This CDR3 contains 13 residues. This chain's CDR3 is CATSREPTQPQHF.

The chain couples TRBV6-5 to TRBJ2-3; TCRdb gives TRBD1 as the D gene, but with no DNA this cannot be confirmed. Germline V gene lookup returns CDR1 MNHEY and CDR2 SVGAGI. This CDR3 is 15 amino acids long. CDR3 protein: CASSYANRPTDTQYF.

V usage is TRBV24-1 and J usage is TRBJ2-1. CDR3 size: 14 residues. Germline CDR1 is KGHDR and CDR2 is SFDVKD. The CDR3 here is CATSQGSTYNEQFF.

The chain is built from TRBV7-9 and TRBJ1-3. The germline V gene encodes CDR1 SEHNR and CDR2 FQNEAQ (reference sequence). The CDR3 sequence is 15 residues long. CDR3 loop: CASSRDGYSGNTIYF.

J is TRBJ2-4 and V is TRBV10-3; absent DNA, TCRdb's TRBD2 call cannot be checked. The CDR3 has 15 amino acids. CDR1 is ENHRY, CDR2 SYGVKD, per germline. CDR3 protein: CAISEAGGAKNIQYF.

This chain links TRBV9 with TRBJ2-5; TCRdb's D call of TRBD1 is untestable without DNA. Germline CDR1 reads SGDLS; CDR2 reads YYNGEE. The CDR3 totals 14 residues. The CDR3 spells CASSGQTGLETQYF.

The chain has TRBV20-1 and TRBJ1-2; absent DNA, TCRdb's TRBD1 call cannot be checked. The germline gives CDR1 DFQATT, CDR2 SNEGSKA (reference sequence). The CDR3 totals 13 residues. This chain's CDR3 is CSTSDRRRDGYTF.

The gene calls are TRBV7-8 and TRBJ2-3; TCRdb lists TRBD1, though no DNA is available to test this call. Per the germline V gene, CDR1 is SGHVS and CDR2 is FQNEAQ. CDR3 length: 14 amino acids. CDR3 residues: CASSLTSPPDTQYF. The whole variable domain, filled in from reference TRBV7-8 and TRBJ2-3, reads GAGVSQSPRYKVAKRGQDVALRCDPISGHVSLFWYQQALGQGPEFLTYFQNEAQLDKSGLPSDRFFAERPEGSVSTLKIQRTQQEDSAVYLCASSLTSPPDTQYFGPGTRLTVL.